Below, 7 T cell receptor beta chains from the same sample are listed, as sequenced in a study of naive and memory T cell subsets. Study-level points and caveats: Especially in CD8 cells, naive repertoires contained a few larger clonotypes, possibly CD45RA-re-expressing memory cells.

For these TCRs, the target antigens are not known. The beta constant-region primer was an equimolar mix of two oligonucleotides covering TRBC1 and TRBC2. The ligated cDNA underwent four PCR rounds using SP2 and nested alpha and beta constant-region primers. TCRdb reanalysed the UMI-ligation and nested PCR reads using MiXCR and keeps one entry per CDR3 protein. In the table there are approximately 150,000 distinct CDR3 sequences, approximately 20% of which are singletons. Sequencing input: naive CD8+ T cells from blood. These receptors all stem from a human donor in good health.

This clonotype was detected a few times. The CDR3 sequence: CASRGQGGGFNEQFF. The CDR3 DNA follows: TGTGCCAGCAGAGGACAGGGGGGAGGTTTCAATGAGCAGTTCTTC. The chain carries TRBV14 and TRBJ2-1; 10 bases fit TRBD1. With V trimmed by 6 bases and J by 6 bases, 8 bases remained unmatched. Germline V gene data show CDR1 as SGHDN and CDR2 as FVKESK. The CDR3 length is 15 residues.

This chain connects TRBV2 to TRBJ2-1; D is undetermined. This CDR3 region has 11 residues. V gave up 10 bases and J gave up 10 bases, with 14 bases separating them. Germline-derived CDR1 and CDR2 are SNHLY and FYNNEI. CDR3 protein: CAIPGPREQFF. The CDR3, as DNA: TGTGCCATCCCCGGCCCGCGGGAGCAGTTCTTC.

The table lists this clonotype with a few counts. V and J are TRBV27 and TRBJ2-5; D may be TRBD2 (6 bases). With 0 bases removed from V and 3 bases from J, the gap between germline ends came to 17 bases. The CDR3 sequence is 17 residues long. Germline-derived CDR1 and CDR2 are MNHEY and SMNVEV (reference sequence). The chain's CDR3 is CASSLSTAGWSKETQYF. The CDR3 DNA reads TGTGCCAGCAGTTTATCCACTGCGGGGTGGAGCAAAGAGACCCAGTACTTC.

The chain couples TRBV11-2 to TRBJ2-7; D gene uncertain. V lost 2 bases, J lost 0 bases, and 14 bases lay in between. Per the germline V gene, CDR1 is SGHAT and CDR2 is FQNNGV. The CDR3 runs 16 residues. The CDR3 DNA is TGTGCCAGCAGCTTATGGAGAACTGATCTCTCCTACGAGCAGTACTTC. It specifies CASSLWRTDLSYEQYF.

CDR3 loop: CASSPPTVLYEQYF. CDR3 nucleotides: TGTGCCAGCAGCCCCCCCACAGTGCTCTACGAGCAGTACTTC. The chain has TRBV7-9 and TRBJ2-7; D remains unclear. V lost 5 bases and J 3 bases, leaving 14 bases between the germline ends. The germline gives CDR1 SEHNR, CDR2 FQNEAQ (reference sequence). The CDR3 is 14 residues long.

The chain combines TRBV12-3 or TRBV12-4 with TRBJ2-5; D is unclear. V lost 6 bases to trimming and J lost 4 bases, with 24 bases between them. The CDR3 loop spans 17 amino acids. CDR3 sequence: CASSSMARAPILETQYF. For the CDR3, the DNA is TGTGCCAGCAGCTCGATGGCCCGAGCCCCCATACTAGAGACCCAGTACTTC.

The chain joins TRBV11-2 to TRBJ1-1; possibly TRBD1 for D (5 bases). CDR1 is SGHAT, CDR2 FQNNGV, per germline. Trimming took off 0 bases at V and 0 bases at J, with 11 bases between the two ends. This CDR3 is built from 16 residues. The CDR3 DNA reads TGTGCCAGCAGCTTAGAGCGGGGGGGTCTGAACACTGAAGCTTTCTTT. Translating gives CASSLERGGLNTEAFF.